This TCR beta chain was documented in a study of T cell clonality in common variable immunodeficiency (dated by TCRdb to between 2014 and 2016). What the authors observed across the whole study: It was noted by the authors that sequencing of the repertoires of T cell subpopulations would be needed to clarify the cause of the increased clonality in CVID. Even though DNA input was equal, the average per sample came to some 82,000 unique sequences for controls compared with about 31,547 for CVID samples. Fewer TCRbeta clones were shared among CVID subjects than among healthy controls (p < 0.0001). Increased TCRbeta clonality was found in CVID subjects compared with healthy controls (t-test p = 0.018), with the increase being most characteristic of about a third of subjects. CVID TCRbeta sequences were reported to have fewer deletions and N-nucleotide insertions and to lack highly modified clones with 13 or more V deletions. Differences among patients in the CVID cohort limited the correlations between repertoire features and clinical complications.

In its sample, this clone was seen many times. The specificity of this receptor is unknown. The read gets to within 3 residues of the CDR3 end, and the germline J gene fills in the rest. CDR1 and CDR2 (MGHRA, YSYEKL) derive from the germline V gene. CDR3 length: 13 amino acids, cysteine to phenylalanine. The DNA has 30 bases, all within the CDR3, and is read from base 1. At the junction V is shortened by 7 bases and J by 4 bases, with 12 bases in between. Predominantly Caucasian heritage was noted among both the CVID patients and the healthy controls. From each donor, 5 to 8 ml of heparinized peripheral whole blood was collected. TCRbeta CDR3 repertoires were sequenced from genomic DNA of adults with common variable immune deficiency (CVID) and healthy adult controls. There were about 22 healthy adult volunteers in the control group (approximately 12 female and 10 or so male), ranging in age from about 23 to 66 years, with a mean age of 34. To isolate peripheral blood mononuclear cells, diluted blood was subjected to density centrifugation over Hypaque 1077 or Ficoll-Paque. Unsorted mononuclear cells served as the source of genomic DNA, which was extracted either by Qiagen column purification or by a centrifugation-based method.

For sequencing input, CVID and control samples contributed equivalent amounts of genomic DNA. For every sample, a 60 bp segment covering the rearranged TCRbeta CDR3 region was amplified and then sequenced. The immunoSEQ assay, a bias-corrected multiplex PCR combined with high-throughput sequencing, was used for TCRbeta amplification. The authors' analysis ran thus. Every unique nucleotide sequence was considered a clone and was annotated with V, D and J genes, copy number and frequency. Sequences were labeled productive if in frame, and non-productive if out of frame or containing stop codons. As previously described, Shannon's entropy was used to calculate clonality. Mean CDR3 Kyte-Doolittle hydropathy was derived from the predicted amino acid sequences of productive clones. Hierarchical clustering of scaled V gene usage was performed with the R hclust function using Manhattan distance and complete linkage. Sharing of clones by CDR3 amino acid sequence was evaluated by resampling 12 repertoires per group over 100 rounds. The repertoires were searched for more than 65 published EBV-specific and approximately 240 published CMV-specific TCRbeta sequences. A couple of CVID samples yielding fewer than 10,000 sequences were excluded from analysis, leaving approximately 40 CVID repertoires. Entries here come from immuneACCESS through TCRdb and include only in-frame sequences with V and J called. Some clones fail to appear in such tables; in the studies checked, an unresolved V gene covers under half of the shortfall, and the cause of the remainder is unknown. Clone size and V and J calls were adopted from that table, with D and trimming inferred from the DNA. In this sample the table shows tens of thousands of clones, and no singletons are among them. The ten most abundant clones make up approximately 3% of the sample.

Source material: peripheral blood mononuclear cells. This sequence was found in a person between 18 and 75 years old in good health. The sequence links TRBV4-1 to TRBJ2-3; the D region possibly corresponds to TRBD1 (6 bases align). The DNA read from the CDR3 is TGCGCCAGCAATCGGACAGAGGCAGATACG. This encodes CASNRTEADT. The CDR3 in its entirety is CASNRTEADTQYF.